This T cell receptor beta chain was recovered during a study of CD4 T cells in relation to SARS-CoV-2 and coronaviruses. The wider study: After less than eleven days of antigen culture, PBMC TCR beta CDR3s were sequenced. Study outcomes and limitations: Crossreactivity was assessed only for spike protein, not other viral proteins.

The germline V gene encodes CDR1 SGHAT and CDR2 FQNNGV. Losses at the gene ends were 1 base for V and 9 bases for J; bases not matched to a gene: 6. The CDR3 has 13 amino acids. The protocol was immunoSEQ multiplex PCR, while the TCRdb copy is restricted to in-frame clones and leaves out a portion. The repertoire holds about 36,000 clones, with 70% to 85% as singletons. Sorted naive or memory CD4+ cells met CEF peptides for approximately ten days. In regard to this clone: What it recognizes is unknown.

The rearrangement joins TRBV11-2 to TRBJ2-7, with TRBD2 matching 7 bases. This sequence was found in an adult with COVID-19. The source material was memory CD4+ T cells from PBMCs, cultured in vitro. CDR3 sequence: CASSLGGLLVQYF. The CDR3 DNA reads TGTGCCAGCAGCTTAGGGGGACTATTAGTGCAGTACTTC.